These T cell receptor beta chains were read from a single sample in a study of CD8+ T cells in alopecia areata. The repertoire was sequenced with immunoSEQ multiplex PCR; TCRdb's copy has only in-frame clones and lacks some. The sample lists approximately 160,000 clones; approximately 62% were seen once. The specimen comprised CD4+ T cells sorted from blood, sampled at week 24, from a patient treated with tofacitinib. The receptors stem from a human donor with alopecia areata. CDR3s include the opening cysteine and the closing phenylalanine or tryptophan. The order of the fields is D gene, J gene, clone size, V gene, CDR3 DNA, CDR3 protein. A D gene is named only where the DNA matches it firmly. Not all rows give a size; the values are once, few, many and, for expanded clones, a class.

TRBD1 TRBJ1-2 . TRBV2 TGTGCCGGAACAGGGGGTGACTATGGCTACACCTTC CAGTGGDYGYTF
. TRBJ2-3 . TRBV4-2 TGTGCCAGCAGCCAAGGGGATACGCAGTATTTT CASSQGDTQYF
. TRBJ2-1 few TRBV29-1 TGCAGCGTGGACAGTTTCAATGAGCAGTTCTTC CSVDSFNEQFF
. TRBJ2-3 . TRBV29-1 TGCAGCGTGGTCGTGAAGTCTAGCACAGATACGCAGTATTTT CSVVVKSSTDTQYF
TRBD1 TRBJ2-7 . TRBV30 TGTGCCTGGAGTGCTGACAGGGGCTACGAGCAGTACTTC CAWSADRGYEQYF
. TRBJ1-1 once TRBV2 TGTGCCAACCAATTCAGTTGGGAGACTGAAGCTTTCTTT CANQFSWETEAFF
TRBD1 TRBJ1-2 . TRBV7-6 TGTGCCAGCAGCCCTCGGACAGGACGCTCTAACTATGGCTACACCTTC CASSPRTGRSNYGYTF
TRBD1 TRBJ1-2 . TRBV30 TGTGCCTGGAGAGGAACAGGGGATCTGGGTGGCTACACCTTC CAWRGTGDLGGYTF
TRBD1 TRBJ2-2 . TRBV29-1 TGCAGCGTAGGGACAGGGAACACCGGGGAGCTGTTTTTT CSVGTGNTGELFF
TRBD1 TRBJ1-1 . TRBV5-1 TGCGCCAGCAGCCCCGCCAGACAGGGGACTGAAGCTTTCTTT CASSPARQGTEAFF
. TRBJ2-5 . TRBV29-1 TGCAGCGCGTTGCCCCGCGACAGGCTTTCAATGGCCCAGTACTTC CSALPRDRLSMAQYF
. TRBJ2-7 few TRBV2 TGTGCCAGCAGAAGCAGGTCCTACGAGCAGTACTTC CASRSRSYEQYF
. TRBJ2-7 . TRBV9 TGTGCCAGCTCCCCGCGGTTAAGCTCCTACGAGCAGTACTTC CASSPRLSSYEQYF
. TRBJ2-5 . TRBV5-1 TGCGCCAGCAGCCCGGGACTGCCACAAGAGACCCAGTACTTC CASSPGLPQETQYF
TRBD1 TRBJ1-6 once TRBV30 TGTGCCTGGAAAACAGGGGCCAGGTCAAGTTCACCCCTCCACTTT CAWKTGARSSSPLHF
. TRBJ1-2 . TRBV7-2 TGTGCCAGCGCCCGGGAATCGGATGGCTACACCTTC CASARESDGYTF
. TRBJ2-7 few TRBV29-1 TGCAGCGTCCGCGAACAGACGTCCGAGCAGTACTTC CSVREQTSEQYF
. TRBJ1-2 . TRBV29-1 TGCAGCGTTGAAAAGGCCTCTGGCTACACCTTC CSVEKASGYTF
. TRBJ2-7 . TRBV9 TGTGCCAGCAGCCCATGGGGGAGCTCCTACGAGCAGTACTTC CASSPWGSSYEQYF
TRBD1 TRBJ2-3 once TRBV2 TGTGCCGGTTCGACCGGGACAGGGACCACAGATACGCAGTATTTT CAGSTGTGTTDTQYF
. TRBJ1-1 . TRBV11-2 TGTGCCAGCAGCTCACAGCCGAACACTGAAGCTTTCTTT CASSSQPNTEAFF
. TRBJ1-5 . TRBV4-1 TGCGCCAGCAGCCAAGGGGGCACACGTGGTAGCAATCAGCCCCAGCATTTT CASSQGGTRGSNQPQHF
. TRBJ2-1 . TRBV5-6 TGTGCCAGCAGCACCCTCCGGGACAACTATGAGCAGTTCTTC CASSTLRDNYEQFF
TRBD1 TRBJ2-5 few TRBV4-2 TGTGCCAGCAGCCACCCCCTGGGACAGGGTTCAGAGACCCAGTACTTC CASSHPLGQGSETQYF
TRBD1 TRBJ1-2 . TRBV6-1 TGTGCCAGCAGGCCCGGACAGGACACATATGGCTACACCTTC CASRPGQDTYGYTF
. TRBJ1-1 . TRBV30 TGTGCCTGGAGTGGGGACTTGAACACTGAAGCTTTCTTT CAWSGDLNTEAFF
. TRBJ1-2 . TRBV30 TGTGCCTGGAGTGTATGGGGCACGGGTGGCTACACCTTC CAWSVWGTGGYTF
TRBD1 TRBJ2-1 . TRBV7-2 TGTGCCAGCAGCCGGGTTCCGGGACAGGGCAATGAGCAGTTCTTC CASSRVPGQGNEQFF
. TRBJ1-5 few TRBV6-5 TGTGCCAGCAGACCCCAGAGAAATCAGCCCCAGCATTTT CASRPQRNQPQHF
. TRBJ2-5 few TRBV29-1 TGCAGCGTCTCGCCCGGGGGTCGGACAGAGACCCAGTACTTC CSVSPGGRTETQYF
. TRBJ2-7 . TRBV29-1 TGCAGCGTTGAAGGTGGGGAAACCTACGAGCAGTACTTC CSVEGGETYEQYF
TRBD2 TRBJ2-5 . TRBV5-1 TGCGCCAGCAGCCCGGGAGGGCGGGGCCAAGAGACCCAGTACTTC CASSPGGRGQETQYF
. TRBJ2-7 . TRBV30 TGTGCCTGGAGTGTCGGCGGCTACGAGCAGTACTTC CAWSVGGYEQYF
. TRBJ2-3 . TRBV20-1 TGCAGTGGCGGGGGCACAGATACGCAGTATTTT CSGGGTDTQYF
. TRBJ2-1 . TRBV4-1 TGCGCCAGCAGCCAGATCGGATACAATGAGCAGTTCTTC CASSQIGYNEQFF
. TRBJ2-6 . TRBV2 TGTGCCAGCAGTGAAGACACTCTCTCTGGGGCCAACGTCCTGACTTTC CASSEDTLSGANVLTF
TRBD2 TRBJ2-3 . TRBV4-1 TGCGCCAGCAGCCAAGGGGACGGGACTAGTCCCTCGGATACGCAGTATTTT CASSQGDGTSPSDTQYF
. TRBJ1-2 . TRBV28 TGTGCCAGCAGTTGGAAGGGGGACTATGGCTACACCTTC CASSWKGDYGYTF
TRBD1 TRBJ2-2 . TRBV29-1 TGCAGCGTCGAGGACAGGGGGCGGAACACCGGGGAGCTGTTTTTT CSVEDRGRNTGELFF
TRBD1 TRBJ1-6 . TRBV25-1 TGTGCCAGCAATACCGACAGGGTCTCTAATTCACCCCTCCACTTT CASNTDRVSNSPLHF
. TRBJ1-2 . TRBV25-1 TGTGCCAGCAGTGCCGAAGGTGGCTACACCTTC CASSAEGGYTF
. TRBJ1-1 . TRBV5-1 TGCGCCAGCAGCTTGGATGCCAGTCTGAACACTGAAGCTTTCTTT CASSLDASLNTEAFF
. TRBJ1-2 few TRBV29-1 TGCAGCGTTGATTGGGGAAACTATGGCTACACCTTC CSVDWGNYGYTF
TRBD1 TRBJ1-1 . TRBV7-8 TGTGCCAGCAATCTACAGGGGAAGGCTGAAGCTTTCTTT CASNLQGKAEAFF
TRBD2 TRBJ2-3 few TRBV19 TGTGCCAGTAGTCCCATGACTAGCGCCTATACGCAGTATTTT CASSPMTSAYTQYF
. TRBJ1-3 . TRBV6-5 TGTGCCAGCAATCCCTTTGGGGGCTCTGGAAACACCATATATTTT CASNPFGGSGNTIYF
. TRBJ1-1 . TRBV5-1 TGCGCCAGCAGTGCAGGGTTTGTTGGTTACACTGAAGCTTTCTTT CASSAGFVGYTEAFF
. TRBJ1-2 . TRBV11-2 TGTGCCAGCAGCTTAAGTCGGCCTAACTATGGCTACACCTTC CASSLSRPNYGYTF
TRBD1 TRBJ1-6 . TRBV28 TGTGCCAGCAGGACTACCGGACAGGGATATAATTCACCCCTCCACTTT CASRTTGQGYNSPLHF
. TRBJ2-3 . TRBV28 TGTGCCGCATTTAACCCCTTTAGCACAGATACGCAGTATTTT CAAFNPFSTDTQYF
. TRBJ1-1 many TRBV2 TGTGCCAGCAGTGGATCGGGGGTAGGCACTGAAGCTTTCTTT CASSGSGVGTEAFF
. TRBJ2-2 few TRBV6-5 TGTGCCAGCACTCTCGGAGGGAGAGGGACCGGGGAGCTGTTTTTT CASTLGGRGTGELFF
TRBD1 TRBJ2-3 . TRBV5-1 TGCGCCAGCAGCCGAGGGACAGGTGACACAGATACGCAGTATTTT CASSRGTGDTDTQYF
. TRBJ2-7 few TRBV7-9 TGTGCCAGCAGCTTAAGGAGGGAGCAGTACTTC CASSLRREQYF
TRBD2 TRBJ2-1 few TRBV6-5 TGTGCCAGCACTCAGGGAGGGGCCTGGGGCAATGAGCAGTTCTTC CASTQGGAWGNEQFF
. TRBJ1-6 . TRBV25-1 TGTGCCAGCACTCGGCAGGGTGATTCACCCCTCCACTTT CASTRQGDSPLHF
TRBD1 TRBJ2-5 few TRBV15 TGTGCCACCAGCAGAGGAGGACAGGTCGGCGGAGAGACCCAGTACTTC CATSRGGQVGGETQYF
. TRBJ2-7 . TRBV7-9 TGTGCCAGCAGCTCGGACATTAGCTCCTACGAGCAGTACTTC CASSSDISSYEQYF
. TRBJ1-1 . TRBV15 TGTGCCACCAGCAGAGGACGCGTAGTGAACACTGAAGCTTTCTTT CATSRGRVVNTEAFF